The 8 T cell receptor beta chains below all came from one sample that was sequenced in a study of blood T cell repertoires in COVID-19. TCRdb keeps only in-frame clones here, not all; method: immunoSEQ multiplex PCR. The repertoire includes around 62,000 clones, roughly 88% of them detected once, and over 0.95% sits in the top ten. Material for sequencing was peripheral blood. Source of these receptors: a woman aged 55-75 years with acute or convalescent COVID-19.

The CDR3 sequence: CASSARGNEKLFF. CDR3 sequence (DNA): TGTGCCAGCAGCGCCAGGGGGAATGAAAAACTGTTTTTT. The chain carries TRBV5-5 and TRBJ1-4, with 7 positions matching TRBD1. V lost 4 bases to trimming and J lost 5 bases; unmatched junction nucleotides: 2. Germline V CDR1 and CDR2: SGHKS, YYEKEE (reference sequence). This CDR3 has 13 amino acids.

V gene TRBV7-8 combines with J gene TRBJ1-1; no clear D. CDR1 and CDR2 from the germline V gene are SGHVS and FQNEAQ. This CDR3 is built from 14 residues. Deletions cut 1 base from V and 1 base from J, with 7 bases between. CDR3 sequence reads: CASSLGNWNTEAFF. The DNA of the CDR3 is TGTGCCAGCAGCTTAGGTAACTGGAACACTGAAGCTTTCTTT.

This clone was observed a few times. V gene TRBV13 combines with J gene TRBJ1-3; D unclear. V was clipped by 2 bases and J by 0 bases, with 5 bases between them. Germline V CDR1 and CDR2: PRHDT, FYEKMQ (reference sequence). The CDR3 runs to 14 residues. The chain's CDR3 is CASSLTDSGNTIYF. The DNA for the CDR3 is TGTGCCAGCAGCTTAACAGACTCTGGAAACACCATATATTTT.

This clone came up once. The chain uses TRBV6-5 and TRBJ2-1; 11 nucleotides line up with TRBD2. The J segment lost 9 bases and the V segment lost 7 bases, leaving 11 bases of the junction unmatched. The V gene's germline CDR1 is MNHEY and CDR2 SVGAGI. The CDR3 totals 15 residues. CDR3 bases: TGTGCCAGCATAGCTAGCGGGGGGCTCCAGGGTGAGCAGTTCTTC. Translating gives CASIASGGLQGEQFF.

This chain joins TRBV19 and TRBJ1-4; 8 bases fit TRBD1. Trimming at V came to 5 bases and at J to 3 bases, leaving 17 bases not matched to a gene. CDR1 is LNHDA, CDR2 SQIVND, per germline (reference sequence). The CDR3 sequence is 19 residues long. The CDR3 region has the DNA TGTGCCAGTAGTCCCCTGGGACAGGTTCATTGGGCGTCTAATGAAAAACTGTTTTTT. Residues: CASSPLGQVHWASNEKLFF.

The rearrangement uses TRBV2 and TRBJ2-4, with D tentatively TRBD2 (6 bases). Between the trimmed V and J ends, which lost 6 bases and 2 bases, there was a span of 17 bases. The CDR3 sequence is 16 residues long. Germline values: CDR1 SNHLY, CDR2 FYNNEI. The CDR3 nucleotides read TGTGCCAGCAGACTGGGGCTAGCGAACACCAAAAACATTCAGTACTTC. It encodes CASRLGLANTKNIQYF.

The rearrangement joins TRBV29-1 to TRBJ1-5, with D possibly TRBD1 on 5 matching bases. Trimming left V 4 bases short and J 6 bases short, with 13 bases between. The germline V gene has CDR1 SQVTM and CDR2 ANQGSEA. The CDR3 totals 13 residues. The CDR3 spells CSVARQGGQPQHF. CDR3 nucleotides: TGCAGCGTTGCCCGGCAGGGTGGTCAGCCCCAGCATTTT. The whole variable domain, remainder taken from reference TRBV29-1 and TRBJ1-5, is SAVISQKPSRDICQRGTSLTIQCQVDSQVTMMFWYRQQPGQSLTLIATANQGSEATYESGFVIDKFPISRPNLTFSTLTVSNMSPEDSSIYLCSVARQGGQPQHFGDGTRLSIL.

V gene TRBV28 combines with J gene TRBJ1-1; 7 bases map to TRBD1. The V and J ends lost 6 bases and 3 bases, in that order; junction bases with no gene match: 13. Germline CDR1 MDHEN, CDR2 SYDVKM. This CDR3 has 16 amino acids. CDR3 DNA: TGTGCCAGCAGCTCTCGGACAGGAAAAGTGGACACTGAAGCTTTCTTT. Its protein is CASSSRTGKVDTEAFF.